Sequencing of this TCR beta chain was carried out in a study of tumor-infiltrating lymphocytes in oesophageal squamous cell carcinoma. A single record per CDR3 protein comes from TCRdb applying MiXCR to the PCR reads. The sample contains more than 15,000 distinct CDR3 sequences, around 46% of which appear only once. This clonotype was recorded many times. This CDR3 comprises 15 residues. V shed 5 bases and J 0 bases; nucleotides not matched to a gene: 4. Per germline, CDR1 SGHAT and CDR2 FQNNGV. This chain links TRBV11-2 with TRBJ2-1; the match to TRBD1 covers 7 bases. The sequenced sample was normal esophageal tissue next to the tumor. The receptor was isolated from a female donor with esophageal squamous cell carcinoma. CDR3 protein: CASSSRDSSYNEQFF. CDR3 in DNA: TGTGCCAGCAGCAGCCGGGACAGCTCCTACAATGAGCAGTTCTTC. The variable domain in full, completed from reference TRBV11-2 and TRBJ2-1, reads EAGVAQSPRYKIIEKRQSVAFWCNPISGHATLYWYQQILGQGPKLLIQFQNNGVVDDSQLPKDRFSAERLKGVDSTLKIQPAKLEDSAVYLCASSSRDSSYNEQFFGPGTRLTVL.